This TCR beta chain was obtained from a study of blood T cell repertoires in COVID-19. Here immunoSEQ multiplex PCR was the method, and the copy in TCRdb shows in-frame clones only, minus some. The data contain some 200,000 clones, 85% to 90% of them singletons. The germline V gene has CDR1 MNHEY and CDR2 SVGAGI. V lost 3 bases, J lost 5 bases, and 13 bases lay in between. CDR3 size: 14 residues. Remarks on this clone: Different DNA sequences within this sample yield the same CDR3.

This chain links TRBV6-5 with TRBJ1-1; tentatively, D is TRBD1 (5 bases). Specimen: peripheral blood. The clonotype comes from a man aged 45 to 65 with acute or convalescent COVID-19. In DNA, the CDR3 is TGTGCCAGCAGTTATTCTGGCAGGGCGACTGAAGCTTTCTTT. It yields the protein CASSYSGRATEAFF.